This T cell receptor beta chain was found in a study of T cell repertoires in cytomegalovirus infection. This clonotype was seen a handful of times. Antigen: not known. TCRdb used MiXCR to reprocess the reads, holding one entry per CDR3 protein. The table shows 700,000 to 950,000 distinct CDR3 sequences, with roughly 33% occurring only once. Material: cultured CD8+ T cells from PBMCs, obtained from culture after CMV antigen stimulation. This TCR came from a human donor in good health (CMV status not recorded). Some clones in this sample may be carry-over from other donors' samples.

The CDR3 nucleotides are TGTGCTAGTGGTTTCCAGTCTGGGGGGGCGCTTCGGTATGGCTACACCTTC. It translates to CASGFQSGGALRYGYTF. The rearrangement links TRBV12-5 to TRBJ1-2; a weak D match, TRBD1 (6 bases). Trimming stripped 3 bases from V and 5 bases from J, with 22 bases between. Germline V gene lookup returns CDR1 LGHNT and CDR2 FRNRAP. The CDR3 sequence is 17 residues long.